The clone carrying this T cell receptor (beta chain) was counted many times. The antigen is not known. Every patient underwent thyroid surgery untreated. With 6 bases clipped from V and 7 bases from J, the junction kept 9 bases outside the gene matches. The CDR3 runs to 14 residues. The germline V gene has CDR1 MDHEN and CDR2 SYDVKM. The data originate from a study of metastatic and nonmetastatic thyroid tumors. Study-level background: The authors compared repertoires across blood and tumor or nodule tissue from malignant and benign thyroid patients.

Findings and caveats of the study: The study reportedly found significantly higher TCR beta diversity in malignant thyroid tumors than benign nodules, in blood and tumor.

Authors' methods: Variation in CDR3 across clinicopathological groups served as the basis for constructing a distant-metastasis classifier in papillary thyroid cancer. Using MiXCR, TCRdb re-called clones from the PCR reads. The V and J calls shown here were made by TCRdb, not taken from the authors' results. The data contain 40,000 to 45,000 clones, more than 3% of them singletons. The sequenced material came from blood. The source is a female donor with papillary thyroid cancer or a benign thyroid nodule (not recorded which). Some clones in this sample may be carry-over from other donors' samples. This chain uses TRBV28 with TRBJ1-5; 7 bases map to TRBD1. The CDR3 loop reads CASSRQGRRQPQHF. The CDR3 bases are TGTGCCAGCAGCCGACAGGGTCGGCGCCAGCCCCAGCATTTT. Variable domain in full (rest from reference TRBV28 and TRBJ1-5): DVKVTQSSRYLVKRTGEKVFLECVQDMDHENMFWYRQDPGLGLRLIYFSYDVKMKEKGDIPEGYSVSREKKERFSLILESASTNQTSMYLCASSRQGRRQPQHFGDGTRLSIL.